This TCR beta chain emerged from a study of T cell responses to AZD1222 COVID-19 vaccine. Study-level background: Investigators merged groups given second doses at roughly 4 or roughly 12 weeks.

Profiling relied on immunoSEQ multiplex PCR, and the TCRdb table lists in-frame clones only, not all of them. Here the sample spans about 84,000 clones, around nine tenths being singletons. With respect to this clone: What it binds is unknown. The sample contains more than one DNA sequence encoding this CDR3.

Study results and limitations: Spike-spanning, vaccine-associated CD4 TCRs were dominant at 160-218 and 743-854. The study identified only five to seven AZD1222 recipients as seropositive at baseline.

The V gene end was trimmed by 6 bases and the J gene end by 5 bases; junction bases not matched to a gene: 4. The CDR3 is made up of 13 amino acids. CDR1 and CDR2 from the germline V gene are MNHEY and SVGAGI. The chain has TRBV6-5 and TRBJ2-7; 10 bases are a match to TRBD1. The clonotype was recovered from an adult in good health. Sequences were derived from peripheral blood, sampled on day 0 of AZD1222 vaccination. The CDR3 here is CASSRDRGHEQYF. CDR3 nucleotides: TGTGCCAGCAGCCGGGACAGGGGTCACGAGCAGTACTTC.